Following are 28 T cell receptor beta chains from one sample sequenced in a study of cytomegalovirus exposure and HLA in healthy donors. Sequencing was performed with immunoSEQ multiplex PCR; in TCRdb, only in-frame clones are kept and a portion is missing. Here the sample spans approximately 150,000 clones, around 90% being singletons. Sequenced: PBMCs. Source of these receptors: a woman younger than 30 in good health and CMV-seropositive.

This chain connects TRBV5-1 to TRBJ2-5; TRBD1 matches 7 bases. V was clipped by 5 bases and J by 5 bases; unmatched bases: 6. Germline values: CDR1 SGHRS, CDR2 YFSETQ. The CDR3 totals 13 residues. The CDR3 DNA reads TGCGCCAGCAGTCGGGACAGACGGGAGACCCAGTACTTC. It translates to CASSRDRRETQYF.

This chain uses TRBV1 with TRBJ2-6; TRBD1 was called by the table and not checked on the DNA. TRBV1 counts as a pseudogene. There are 20 residues in the CDR3. CDR3 nucleotides: TGCACCAGCAGCCAAGAAAAACAGGGGGCTTATAGGACTGGGGCCAACGTCCTGACTTTC. Translation gives CTSSQEKQGAYRTGANVLTF.

The rearrangement joins TRBV6-1 to TRBJ2-1, with D perhaps matching TRBD2 (6 bases). Trimming took 2 bases from V and 6 from J, leaving 14 bases between them. This CDR3 is built from 15 residues. Germline CDR1 and CDR2: MNHNS and SASEGT. CDR3 DNA sequence: TGTGCCAGCAGTGAATCCGGGACTTCCGCCAATGAGCAGTTCTTC. Its protein product is CASSESGTSANEQFF.

CDR3: CASSLTNLETQYF. CDR3 bases: TGCGCCAGCAGCTTGACAAATCTAGAGACCCAGTACTTC. The chain joins TRBV5-1 to TRBJ2-5; D uncertain. V lost 1 base and J 4 bases, leaving 8 bases between the germline ends. Germline lookup yields CDR1 SGHRS and CDR2 YFSETQ. CDR3 length equals 13 residues.

The rearrangement uses TRBV15 and TRBJ1-5; no clear D. Trimming took 1 base from V and 6 from J, leaving 10 bases between them. Germline loops: CDR1 LNHNV, CDR2 YYDKDF (reference sequence). The CDR3 consists of 14 residues. The chain's CDR3 is CATSRGEAGQPQHF. The CDR3 DNA reads as TGTGCCACCAGCAGAGGAGAGGCGGGTCAGCCCCAGCATTTT.

The chain is built from TRBV2 and TRBJ2-2; no reliable D call. Germline CDR1 SNHLY, CDR2 FYNNEI. The CDR3 runs to 14 residues. V gave up 4 bases and J gave up 0 bases, with 6 bases separating them. The CDR3 protein is CASSAQANTGELFF. CDR3 DNA sequence: TGTGCCAGCAGTGCTCAGGCGAACACCGGGGAGCTGTTTTTT.

CDR3 loop: CASSQDPEAPTNNEQFF. The CDR3 DNA reads as TGCGCCAGCAGCCAAGACCCGGAGGCCCCAACGAACAATGAGCAGTTCTTC. The V gene is TRBV4-3, the J gene TRBJ2-1; the D gene is possibly TRBD2 (5 bases). The V end was cut by 0 bases, the J end by 5 bases, with 17 bases between. This CDR3 has 17 residues. Germline V gives CDR1 LGHNA, CDR2 YSLEER.

The chain employs TRBV5-1 and TRBJ2-2; maybe TRBD1 (5 bases). There are 13 residues in the CDR3. The germline V gene has CDR1 SGHRS and CDR2 YFSETQ. Trimming removed 4 bases from V and 4 bases from J, with 8 bases in between. CDR3 sequence (DNA): TGCGCCAGCAGCACCCAGGGCACCGGGGAGCTGTTTTTT. Residues: CASSTQGTGELFF.

This clone was observed a few times. The genes are TRBV5-1 and TRBJ2-7; D perhaps matches TRBD1 (5 bases). This CDR3 contains 14 residues. Trimming left V 0 bases short and J 2 bases short, with 9 bases between. Germline V gene data show CDR1 as SGHRS and CDR2 as YFSETQ. CDR3 loop: CASSLGDRAYEQYF. Here the CDR3 DNA reads TGCGCCAGCAGCTTGGGCGACAGAGCCTACGAGCAGTACTTC. The entire variable domain, with the rest obtained from reference TRBV5-1 and TRBJ2-7, is as follows: KAGVTQTPRYLIKTRGQQVTLSCSPISGHRSVSWYQQTPGQGLQFLFEYFSETQRNKGNFPGRFSGRQFSNSRSEMNVSTLELGDSALYLCASSLGDRAYEQYFGPGTRLTVT.

The rearrangement uses TRBV5-4 and TRBJ2-2; 7 bases fit TRBD1. V lost 0 bases to trimming and J lost 4 bases; unmatched junction nucleotides: 6. The CDR3 loop spans 16 amino acids. Germline V gene sequence: CDR1 SGHNT, CDR2 YYREEE (reference sequence). The CDR3 nucleotides are TGTGCCAGCAGCTTGGGGCGAGGGGGCACCACCGGGGAGCTGTTTTTT. Residues: CASSLGRGGTTGELFF.

This sequence joins TRBV30 and TRBJ2-1; 10 bases are shared with TRBD2. This CDR3 is built from 12 residues. Germline V CDR1 and CDR2: GTSNPN, SVGIG (reference sequence). The CDR3 is CAFAVLAGEQFF. The CDR3 DNA follows: TGTGCTTTCGCGGTACTAGCGGGGGAGCAGTTCTTC.

The CDR3 spells CASSLGGQGFEKLFF. The CDR3 DNA reads TGTGCCAGCAGCTTAGGGGGACAGGGGTTTGAAAAACTGTTTTTT. The chain is built from TRBV7-9 and TRBJ1-4, with TRBD1 identical over 10 bases. Unmatched junction bases numbered 3, after V lost 1 base and J lost 7 bases. The length of the CDR3 is 15 residues. Germline-derived CDR1 and CDR2 are SEHNR and FQNEAQ (reference sequence).

This clone has just one count. The chain recombines TRBV7-8 with TRBJ1-2; TRBD1 matches at 9 bases. This CDR3 has 17 residues. V lost 1 base and J lost 4; bases outside the gene matches: 10. The V gene's germline CDR1 is SGHVS and CDR2 FQNEAQ. Here the CDR3 DNA reads TGTGCCAGCAGCTTAGGCCCAGGGGGACAGGGCCCCTATGGCTACACCTTC. Translated: CASSLGPGGQGPYGYTF.

The gene calls are TRBV6-1 and TRBJ2-3; 14 bases agree with TRBD2. CDR3 length equals 15 residues. V shed 6 bases, J shed 9 bases, and the junction held 8 bases outside the gene matches. From germline, CDR1 is MNHNS and CDR2 SASEGT. CDR3 nucleotide sequence: TGTGCCAGCAGAGCCGGGACTAGCGGGAGATTAACGCAGTATTTT. Translation: CASRAGTSGRLTQYF.

The V call is TRBV5-6, the J call TRBJ2-7; D possibly corresponds to TRBD2 (6 bases). The CDR3 length is 15 residues. The germline V gene encodes CDR1 SGHDT and CDR2 YYEEEE. V gave up 4 bases and J gave up 7 bases, with 21 bases separating them. The CDR3 region is CASSIHLTNGGEQYF. CDR3 nucleotide sequence: TGTGCCAGCAGCATTCACCTGACCAATGGGGGGGAGCAGTACTTC.

The chain joins TRBV28 to TRBJ1-1, with TRBD1 matching over 10 bases. V was clipped by 5 bases and J by 5 bases; unmatched bases: 5. This CDR3 has 14 amino acids. Per the germline V gene, CDR1 is MDHEN and CDR2 is SYDVKM. This CDR3 is CASSRTGGDTEAFF. The CDR3 DNA follows: TGTGCCAGCAGTAGGACAGGGGGGGATACTGAAGCTTTCTTT.

This chain uses TRBV5-5 with TRBJ2-7; D is ambiguous. Trimming took off 2 bases at V and 5 bases at J, with 8 bases between the two ends. CDR3 length: 12 amino acids. Germline CDR1 and CDR2: SGHKS and YYEKEE (reference sequence). In DNA, the CDR3 is TGTGCCAGCAGCTTCGATCGGGACGAGCAGTACTTC. Its translation is CASSFDRDEQYF.

The chain has TRBV11-2 and TRBJ2-7; D ambiguous. The germline CDR1 and CDR2 sequences are SGHAT and FQNNGV. The CDR3 extends over 12 amino acids. Trimming left V 3 bases short and J 5 bases short, with 8 bases between. CDR3 bases: TGTGCCAGCAGCTTGTGGGCCGACGAGCAGTACTTC. Encoded protein: CASSLWADEQYF.

The chain combines TRBV29-1 with TRBJ2-5; 9 nucleotides line up with TRBD2. The germline V gene encodes CDR1 SQVTM and CDR2 ANQGSEA. The CDR3 extends over 15 amino acids. Unmatched junction bases numbered 9, after V lost 5 bases and J lost 2 bases. This CDR3 reads CSVRYLAGIQETQYF. CDR3 sequence (DNA): TGCAGCGTTCGATACCTAGCGGGGATACAAGAGACCCAGTACTTC.

This sequence joins TRBV6-6 and TRBJ2-1, with 8 nucleotides matching TRBD2. Looked up from germline, CDR1 is MNHNY and CDR2 is SVGAGI (reference sequence). The CDR3 contains 14 residues. Unmatched junction bases numbered 4, after V lost 5 bases and J lost 4 bases. CDR3 sequence reads: CASSKREFYNEQFF. DNA of the CDR3: TGTGCCAGCAGTAAGCGGGAGTTTTACAATGAGCAGTTCTTC.

This chain uses TRBV30 with TRBJ1-2; 8 bases are shared with TRBD1. Germline V CDR1 and CDR2: GTSNPN, SVGIG (reference sequence). This CDR3 has 14 amino acids. The ends lost 3 bases at V and 1 base at J; junction bases unmatched: 4. CDR3 loop: CAWSHRGGNYGYTF. CDR3 in DNA: TGTGCCTGGAGCCACAGGGGGGGTAACTATGGCTACACCTTC.

This chain links TRBV5-1 with TRBJ2-1; 8 nucleotides line up with TRBD1. V lost 2 bases, J lost 6 bases, and 7 bases stayed unmatched. CDR1 SGHRS and CDR2 YFSETQ come from the germline V gene. The CDR3 has 15 residues. The CDR3 sequence is CASSFDRGGLNEQFF. CDR3 DNA sequence: TGCGCCAGCAGCTTTGACAGGGGTGGGCTCAATGAGCAGTTCTTC.

The chain is built from TRBV11-2 and TRBJ2-7, with D possibly being TRBD1 (6 bases). Germline-derived CDR1 and CDR2 are SGHAT and FQNNGV. The CDR3 has 16 residues. V was shortened by 1 base and J by 0 bases, with 13 bases between the two germline ends. CDR3 sequence reads: CASSLGGQTRSYEQYF. DNA for the CDR3: TGTGCCAGCAGCTTAGGGGGACAAACCCGCTCCTACGAGCAGTACTTC. Filled out from reference TRBV11-2 and TRBJ2-7, the complete variable domain reads EAGVAQSPRYKIIEKRQSVAFWCNPISGHATLYWYQQILGQGPKLLIQFQNNGVVDDSQLPKDRFSAERLKGVDSTLKIQPAKLEDSAVYLCASSLGGQTRSYEQYFGPGTRLTVT.

This rearrangement joins TRBV5-4 to TRBJ1-4; 7 bases line up with TRBD1. Trimming took 4 bases from V and 8 from J; bases not matched to a gene: 11. Germline lookup yields CDR1 SGHNT and CDR2 YYREEE (reference sequence). The length of the CDR3 is 15 residues. Written as DNA, the CDR3 is TGTGCCAGCAGCAGGGGGACAGTTGAAAGGGAAAAACTGTTTTTT. Amino acid sequence: CASSRGTVEREKLFF.

This clone was recorded only once. The V gene is TRBV7-8, the J gene TRBJ2-3, with 8 bases matching TRBD2. Losses at the gene ends were 0 bases for V and 5 bases for J; bases not matched to a gene: 1. The CDR3 spans 14 residues. Looked up from germline, CDR1 is SGHVS and CDR2 is FQNEAQ. CDR3 protein: CASSLALAGDTQYF. Here the CDR3 DNA reads TGTGCCAGCAGCTTAGCCCTAGCGGGAGATACGCAGTATTTT.

V is TRBV5-6 and J is TRBJ1-5; perhaps TRBD1 as D (5 bases). The CDR3 is made up of 12 amino acids. CDR1 SGHDT and CDR2 YYEEEE come from the germline V gene. V lost 2 bases and J lost 7, with 7 bases in between. The CDR3 DNA sequence: TGTGCCAGCAGCTTAGGGGTCCAGCCCCAGCATTTT. Translation gives CASSLGVQPQHF.

As for this clone: Sequence at one end of the junction differs from germline and may be a read error. V usage is TRBV6-1 and J usage is TRBJ2-5, with 12 bases identical to TRBD1. Per germline, CDR1 MNHNS and CDR2 SASEGT. This CDR3 spans 15 amino acids. The CDR3 is CASSGTGGVQKTQYF. The CDR3 DNA reads as TGTGCCAGCTCCGGGACAGGGGGCGTCCAAAAGACCCAGTACTTC.

The chain couples TRBV4-1 to TRBJ2-7; TRBD2 matches 11 bases. The V gene's germline CDR1 is MGHRA and CDR2 YSYEKL. The CDR3 has 14 residues. Unmatched junction bases numbered 6, after V lost 4 bases and J lost 7 bases. The CDR3 spells CASSPLAGAGEQYF. CDR3 DNA sequence: TGCGCCAGCAGCCCACTAGCGGGAGCGGGAGAGCAGTACTTC.